A selection of T cell receptor beta chains follows, all from one sample in a study of human T cells and chemical hapten exposure. Via MiXCR, TCRdb re-called the RACE reads, giving one row per CDR3 protein. The sample includes around 77,000 distinct CDR3 sequences, roughly 9.2% seen only once; the top ten take more than 2.5%. The specimen comprised whole blood, sampled in connection with sensitization to the hapten diphenylcyclopropenone (DPC). These TCRs come from a woman aged 35 to 49 with alopecia areata. Some clones in this sample may be carry-over from other donors' samples. Both conserved end residues are part of each CDR3. The order of the fields is J gene, D gene, clone size, V gene, CDR3 DNA, CDR3 protein. A D gene is named only where the DNA matches it firmly. Some rows mark clone size as missing; the rest say once, few, many or name a class of expanded clone.

>TRBJ2-3|-|many|TRBV7-2
TGTGCCAGCAGCTTATCGGGAATTAGCACAGATACGCAGTATTTT
CASSLSGISTDTQYF
>TRBJ2-1|TRBD1|few|TRBV15
TGTGCCACCAGCAGAGATTCCACGGGACAGAAGATCTACAATGAGCAGTTCTTC
CATSRDSTGQKIYNEQFF
>TRBJ1-3|-|many|TRBV29-1
TGCAGCGTTGAAGACGGTGGTGGCCTACTTGGAAACACCATATATTTT
CSVEDGGGLLGNTIYF
>TRBJ1-1|-|-|TRBV6-5
TGTGCCAGCAGCCGAGGGGGGCGAGACAACACTGAAGCTTTCTTT
CASSRGGRDNTEAFF
>TRBJ2-5|-|many|TRBV7-6
TGTGCCAGCAGCCCGGGATACCAAGAGACCCAGTACTTC
CASSPGYQETQYF
>TRBJ2-7|TRBD1|many|TRBV5-1
TGCGCCAGCAGCTTTGGGACAGGGGGCTACGAGCAGTACTTC
CASSFGTGGYEQYF
>TRBJ2-7|-|many|TRBV5-6
TGTGCCAGCAGATTTACCGGGACGGATTTATACGAGCAGTACTTC
CASRFTGTDLYEQYF
>TRBJ1-1|-|many|TRBV6-6
TGTGCCAGCAGTTACCAGGACACTGAAGCTTTCTTT
CASSYQDTEAFF
>TRBJ2-2|-|many|TRBV7-6
TGTGCCAGCAGCTTATCGCCCAGGGGCACCGGGGAGCTGTTTTTT
CASSLSPRGTGELFF
>TRBJ1-6|-|many|TRBV18
TGTGCCAGCTCACCACAGAAGCATAATTCACCCCTCCACTTT
CASSPQKHNSPLHF
>TRBJ1-5|-|many|TRBV20-1
TGCAGTGCCCACCGGACGGGAAATCAGCCCCAGCATTTT
CSAHRTGNQPQHF
>TRBJ1-1|-|-|TRBV7-8
TGTGCCAGCGACCGGCCGAAGGACACTGAAGCTTTCTTT
CASDRPKDTEAFF
>TRBJ2-1|-|few|TRBV12-3/TRBV12-4
TGTGCCAGCAGCCCTGGGACCCCCGGGCAGTTCTTC
CASSPGTPGQFF
>TRBJ2-3|-|few|TRBV12-3/TRBV12-4
TGTGCCAGCAGTTCTTTAAAGGGTTACACAGATACGCAGTATTTT
CASSSLKGYTDTQYF
>TRBJ2-7|TRBD2|few|TRBV20-1
TGCAGTGCTAGAGATTCACTAGCGATTTACGAGCAGTACTTC
CSARDSLAIYEQYF
>TRBJ2-1|-|many|TRBV6-4
TGTGCCAGCAGTGACTCTCCAGAATTCAATGAGCAGTTCTTC
CASSDSPEFNEQFF
>TRBJ2-1|-|few|TRBV11-3
TGTGCCAGCAGCTTGAGAAGCTTAGCCACAACCAATGAGCAGTTCTTC
CASSLRSLATTNEQFF
>TRBJ2-1|-|-|TRBV20-1
TGCAGTGCTAGTTACGGGACAACCTACAATGAGCAGTTCTTC
CSASYGTTYNEQFF
>TRBJ1-2|-|-|TRBV28
TGTGCCAGCAGCTGGGGGGTGGTGGGCTACACCTTC
CASSWGVVGYTF
>TRBJ2-3|-|many|TRBV7-6
TGTGCCAGCAGCTCGGTGCCAGTCGGGGGCCCCCCAGATACGCAGTATTTT
CASSSVPVGGPPDTQYF
>TRBJ1-5|-|-|TRBV6-2/TRBV6-3
TGTGCCAGCGGGGAGAATCAGCCCCAGCATTTT
CASGENQPQHF
>TRBJ1-2|TRBD1|many|TRBV12-3/TRBV12-4
TGTGCCAGCACCGGGGACAGTAACTATGGCTACACCTTC
CASTGDSNYGYTF
>TRBJ1-4|TRBD1|many|TRBV14
TGTGCCAGCAGCCACAGGGGGCTGGCTAATGAAAAACTGTTTTTT
CASSHRGLANEKLFF
>TRBJ2-2|-|many|TRBV6-1
TGTGCCAGCAGCGGACAGACCACCGGGGAGCTGTTTTTT
CASSGQTTGELFF
>TRBJ1-1|-|many|TRBV7-8
TGTGCCAGCAGCTCCGTGGGGTGGGCTTTCTTT
CASSSVGWAFF
>TRBJ2-1|TRBD2|few|TRBV11-2
TGTGCCAGCACCGGACTAGCGGAAACAAATGAGCAGTTCTTC
CASTGLAETNEQFF
>TRBJ2-5|-|many|TRBV7-6
TGTGCCAGCAGCGGGGGGACGTACCAAGAGACCCAGTACTTC
CASSGGTYQETQYF
>TRBJ1-6|-|few|TRBV25-1
TGTGCCAGCAGTGAAATTCGAGATTCACCCCTCCACTTT
CASSEIRDSPLHF